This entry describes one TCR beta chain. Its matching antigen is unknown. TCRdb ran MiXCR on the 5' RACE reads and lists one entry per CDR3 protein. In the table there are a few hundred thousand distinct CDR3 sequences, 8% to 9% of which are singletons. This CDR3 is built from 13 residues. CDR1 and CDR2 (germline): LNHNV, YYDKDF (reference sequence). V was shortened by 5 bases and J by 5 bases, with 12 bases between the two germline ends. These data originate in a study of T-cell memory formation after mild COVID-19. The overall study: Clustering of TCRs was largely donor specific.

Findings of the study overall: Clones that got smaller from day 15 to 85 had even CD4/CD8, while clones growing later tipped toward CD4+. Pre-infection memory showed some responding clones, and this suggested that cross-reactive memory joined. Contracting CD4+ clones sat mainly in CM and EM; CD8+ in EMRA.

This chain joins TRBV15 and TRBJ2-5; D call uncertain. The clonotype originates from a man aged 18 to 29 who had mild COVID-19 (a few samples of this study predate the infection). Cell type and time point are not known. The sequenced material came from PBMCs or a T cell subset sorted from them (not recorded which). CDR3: CATSSWEEETQYF. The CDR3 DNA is TGTGCCACCAGCTCCTGGGAAGAGGAGACCCAGTACTTC. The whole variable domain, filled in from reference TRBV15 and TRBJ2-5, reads DAMVIQNPRYQVTQFGKPVTLSCSQTLNHNVMYWYQQKSSQAPKLLFHYYDKDFNNEADTPDNFQSRRPNTSFCFLDIRSPGLGDTAMYLCATSSWEEETQYFGPGTRLLVL.